The rows below give T cell receptor beta chains drawn from one sample of a study of PD-1 blockade in classical Hodgkin lymphoma. Here immunoSEQ multiplex PCR was the method, and the copy in TCRdb shows in-frame clones only, minus some. The table records about 15,000 clones, roughly 90% of them present only once. Sequencing was carried out using peripheral blood mononuclear cells (PBMCs). Receptors were obtained from a human donor with classical Hodgkin lymphoma. The CDR3 runs from the conserved cysteine through the conserved F or W. The order of the fields is CDR3 length, J gene, clone size, D gene, V gene, CDR3 protein, CDR3 DNA. The D gene is left open where the match is weak. Rows give clone size only sometimes, using once, few, many, or a class for an expanded clone.

>12|TRBJ1-2|-|-|TRBV10-1
CASSVGTYGYTF
TGCGCCAGCAGTGTTGGGACTTACGGCTACACCTTC
>15|TRBJ2-5|-|TRBD1|TRBV30
CAWSNQDRVQETQYF
TGTGCCTGGAGTAATCAGGACAGGGTCCAAGAGACCCAGTACTTC
>12|TRBJ2-6|-|-|TRBV12-5
CASGTGANVLTF
TGTGCTAGTGGAACGGGGGCCAACGTCCTGACTTTC
>17|TRBJ2-1|-|-|TRBV7-9
CASSLEGAGSSYNEQFF
TGTGCCAGCAGCTTAGAGGGGGCGGGGAGCTCCTACAATGAGCAGTTCTTC
>14|TRBJ2-1|-|TRBD1|TRBV7-2
CASSFGQGGNEQFF
TGTGCCAGCAGCTTCGGACAGGGGGGGAATGAGCAGTTCTTC
>18|TRBJ2-1|-|TRBD2|TRBV5-8
CASSWGGTSGNSYNEQFF
TGTGCCAGCAGCTGGGGGGGGACTAGCGGGAACTCCTACAATGAGCAGTTCTTC
>15|TRBJ2-5|-|TRBD2|TRBV15
CATSTSGTSQETQYF
TGTGCCACCAGCACTAGCGGGACCTCTCAAGAGACCCAGTACTTC
>14|TRBJ2-7|once|-|TRBV28
CASSFRQGGYEQYF
TGTGCCAGCAGTTTCAGGCAGGGGGGCTACGAGCAGTACTTC
>16|TRBJ2-5|-|-|TRBV7-7
CASSLGLAQRGETQYF
TGTGCCAGCAGCTTAGGCTTAGCCCAGAGGGGGGAGACCCAGTACTTC
>15|TRBJ2-2|-|TRBD2|TRBV9
CASSGGTSGRRELFF
TGTGCCAGCAGCGGGGGGACTAGCGGGAGGAGGGAGCTGTTTTTT
>16|TRBJ1-5|-|-|TRBV27
CASSYGGGYSNQPQHF
TGTGCCAGCAGTTATGGGGGCGGATATAGCAATCAGCCCCAGCATTTT
>23|TRBJ1-3|-|TRBD1|TRBV28
CASSTLDYLGQGNNQASGNTIYF
TGTGCCAGCAGTACTTTGGATTACCTGGGACAGGGAAATAATCAGGCCTCTGGAAACACCATATATTTT
>15|TRBJ2-5|-|TRBD2|TRBV15
CATSRDLAGGETQYF
TGTGCCACCAGCAGAGATTTAGCGGGAGGAGAGACCCAGTACTTC
>18|TRBJ2-7|-|-|TRBV5-5
CASSLGVTIRVDAYEQYF
TGTGCCAGCAGCTTGGGGGTGACTATTCGGGTCGATGCCTACGAGCAGTACTTC
>16|TRBJ2-7|-|TRBD1|TRBV5-1
CASRLNAGTGSHEQYF
TGCGCCAGCAGGTTAAACGCCGGGACAGGGTCCCACGAGCAGTACTTC
>15|TRBJ2-5|-|-|TRBV10-1
CASSLGGHPRETQYF
TGCGCCAGCAGCCTGGGGGGACATCCTCGGGAGACCCAGTACTTC
>17|TRBJ1-4|-|-|TRBV25-1
CASSDPPGGTTNEKLFF
TGTGCCAGCAGTGATCCGCCGGGGGGGACAACTAATGAAAAACTGTTTTTT
>14|TRBJ1-2|-|TRBD1|TRBV28
CATAQGTVNYGYTF
TGTGCCACCGCACAAGGGACAGTTAACTATGGCTACACCTTC
>15|TRBJ2-1|-|TRBD2|TRBV9
CASSVGGRAYNEQFF
TGTGCCAGCAGCGTAGGCGGGAGGGCCTACAATGAGCAGTTCTTC
>15|TRBJ2-5|-|-|TRBV30
CAWTLGQGSQETQYF
TGTGCCTGGACCCTGGGTCAGGGGTCCCAAGAGACCCAGTACTTC
>14|TRBJ1-1|-|-|TRBV13
CASSSQGSDTEAFF
TGTGCCAGCAGCTCCCAGGGTTCGGACACTGAAGCTTTCTTT
>15|TRBJ2-5|-|TRBD1|TRBV25-1
CASSFGTGIQETQYF
TGTGCCAGCAGCTTCGGGACAGGCATCCAAGAGACCCAGTACTTC
>11|TRBJ1-2|-|-|TRBV20-1
CSAPGGYGYTF
TGCAGTGCCCCCGGAGGGTATGGCTACACCTTC
>12|TRBJ2-1|-|-|TRBV7-9
CASSLGYNEQFF
TGTGCCAGCAGCTTAGGCTACAATGAGCAGTTCTTC
>15|TRBJ2-1|-|-|TRBV25-1
CASSDSAHQNYEQFF
TGTGCCAGCAGTGATTCAGCTCACCAAAACTATGAGCAGTTCTTC
>16|TRBJ1-1|-|-|TRBV18
CASSPRGGNENTEAFF
TGTGCCAGCTCACCAAGGGGGGGGAACGAGAACACTGAAGCTTTCTTT
>14|TRBJ2-1|-|-|TRBV4-2
CASSPLREDNEQFF
TGTGCCAGCAGCCCACTAAGGGAGGACAATGAGCAGTTCTTC
>14|TRBJ2-2|-|-|TRBV14
CASSRKLGTGELFF
TGTGCCAGCAGCCGGAAACTGGGCACCGGGGAGCTGTTTTTT
>16|TRBJ2-7|few|-|TRBV4-1
CASSQQDLTSSYEQYF
TGCGCCAGCAGCCAACAGGACTTGACGAGCTCCTACGAGCAGTACTTC
>15|TRBJ2-3|once|-|TRBV7-9
CASSLGQGITDTQYF
TGTGCCAGCAGCTTAGGGCAGGGGATCACAGATACGCAGTATTTT
>14|TRBJ1-1|-|-|TRBV5-1
CASSLATTNTEAFF
TGCGCCAGCAGCTTGGCCACAACGAACACTGAAGCTTTCTTT
>17|TRBJ1-5|-|-|TRBV15
CATSRVPGTHSNQPQHF
TGTGCCACCAGCAGAGTTCCTGGGACACATAGCAATCAGCCCCAGCATTTT
>13|TRBJ2-1|-|-|TRBV6-5
CASSYAGYNEQFF
TGTGCCAGCAGTTACGCGGGCTACAATGAGCAGTTCTTC
>13|TRBJ1-2|once|-|TRBV6-1
CASSLRAPYGYTF
TGTGCCAGCAGCCTTCGTGCACCCTATGGCTACACCTTC
>14|TRBJ2-5|once|-|TRBV18
CASSPPGRAETQYF
TGTGCCAGCTCACCACCGGGCAGGGCGGAGACCCAGTACTTC
>14|TRBJ2-6|-|-|TRBV30
CAWRKVSGANVLTF
TGTGCCTGGAGGAAGGTCTCTGGGGCCAACGTCCTGACTTTC
>18|TRBJ2-1|-|TRBD2|TRBV19
CASSIEVAGPGSHNEQFF
TGTGCCAGTAGTATCGAGGTAGCGGGCCCCGGGTCTCACAATGAGCAGTTCTTC
>15|TRBJ1-3|-|-|TRBV6-6
CASSYSQGSGNTIYF
TGTGCCAGCAGTTACTCACAGGGCTCTGGAAACACCATATATTTT
>15|TRBJ2-1|-|TRBD1|TRBV5-1
CASSFGDRGLNEQFF
TGCGCCAGCAGCTTTGGGGACAGGGGTCTTAATGAGCAGTTCTTC
>14|TRBJ2-1|once|-|TRBV7-9
CASTHSNQPHEQFF
TGTGCCAGCACCCACAGTAACCAGCCCCATGAGCAGTTCTTC
>15|TRBJ1-2|-|TRBD1|TRBV18
CASSPTGGSGYGYTF
TGTGCCAGCTCACCAACAGGGGGCAGCGGCTATGGCTACACCTTC
>14|TRBJ2-7|-|-|TRBV9
CASSPRTFPYEQYF
TGTGCCAGCAGCCCCAGGACTTTTCCCTACGAGCAGTACTTC